This TCR beta chain is drawn from a study of T cells in localized non-small cell lung cancer (dated by TCRdb to 2019 to 2021). About the study as a whole: The study analyzed T cell repertoires of around 250 early-stage NSCLC patients, comparing tumors and uninvolved tumor-adjacent lungs. The cohort consisted of roughly 240 treatment-naive NSCLC patients whose localized lung tumors had been resected. Of the NSCLC patients, roughly 130 were male and around 99 were female, and the mean age was around 66 years.

At diagnosis, tumor, uninvolved tumor-adjacent lung and peripheral blood were collected and then preserved as a mix of FFPE and fresh-frozen material. For TCR repertoire profiling, blood samples were analyzed as peripheral blood mononuclear cells. The immunoSEQ Assay was used to sequence TCR beta CDR3 regions from DNA. The paper's processing steps were these. T cell density was computed as TCR beta template counts normalized to usable DNA estimated by amplifying housekeeping genes. Using the preseqR package, richness was estimated by extrapolating to 120,000 templates for tissue samples and 400,000 templates for PBMC samples. Clonality was calculated as one minus Pielou's evenness. Differential abundance testing on productive amino-acid clonotypes, with a minimum total count of 5 and an alpha of 0.1, was used to identify tissue-enriched TCRs. Repertoire overlap between compartments was quantified with the Jaccard Index and Morisita Overlap Index. GLIPH grouped TCR beta CDR3s together with public tetramer-defined viral CDR3s, and a viral motif had to include at least three viral sequences and show V-gene enrichment. TCRdb limited this immuneACCESS table to in-frame rearrangements with V and J called. A share of clones is missing; checked studies link under half to unresolved V genes, and the rest is unexplained. The DNA was the basis for D and trimming; V, J and clone size are from that table. In all, the sample holds around 41,000 clones, and around 87% of those were seen once. About 6.5% of the sample is in the top ten clones.

This clone was seen a few times. This clone's antigen is unknown. Base-call qualities are not available, and no considerably larger clone is one nucleotide away. The V and J ends are trimmed by 2 bases and 5 bases, leaving 6 bases between them. CDR1 GTSNPN and CDR2 SVGIG are derived from the germline V gene (reference sequence). The CDR3 holds 12 amino acids from the cysteine to the phenylalanine. Just CDR3 DNA is preserved here, 36 bases in frame from base 1. Overall results and qualifications from the work: Of the top 100 tumor clones, a median of 57 were detected in paired uninvolved adjacent lung; some 28 were also among that lung's top 100. Because multi-region tumor sequencing was not performed, intratumor heterogeneity could not be ruled out. Uninvolved tumor-adjacent lung showed the highest T cell clonality, higher than tumor, which suggests more focused antigenic responses in the adjacent lung. Higher T cell density in blood was associated with longer overall survival, whereas higher clonality in adjacent lung was associated with shorter survival. Because of the exploratory design, TCR variables were selected using unadjusted p-values without false-discovery rate correction.

The chain employs TRBV30 and TRBJ2-2; no D gene can be assigned with confidence. Sequencing used peripheral blood, obtained before any cancer treatment. This TCR was sampled from a man aged 35 to 69 with stage I lung adenocarcinoma. For the CDR3, the sequence is CAWSSFTGELFF. The bases are TGTGCCTGGAGTTCATTTACCGGGGAGCTGTTTTTT.